Shown below are 3 T cell receptor beta chains from a single sample sequenced in a study of cytomegalovirus exposure and HLA in healthy donors. Sequencing was performed with immunoSEQ multiplex PCR; in TCRdb, only in-frame clones are kept and a portion is missing. Of 200,000 or so clones listed, 84% are singletons. The sequenced sample was PBMCs. Source of these receptors: a woman in her twenties or thirties in good health and CMV-seropositive.

This rearrangement joins TRBV5-1 to TRBJ2-1, with a tentative D call TRBD2 (5 bases). With 2 bases removed from V and 4 bases from J, the gap between germline ends came to 10 bases. The CDR3 sequence is 14 residues long. The germline CDR1 and CDR2 sequences are SGHRS and YFSETQ. CDR3 DNA sequence: TGCGCCAGCAGCTTAGAAGCGGAATACAATGAGCAGTTCTTC. It is translated as CASSLEAEYNEQFF.

J is TRBJ2-7 and V is TRBV5-6; no reliable D call. V lost 3 bases, J lost 2 bases, and 9 bases lay in between. CDR1 SGHDT and CDR2 YYEEEE come from the germline V gene. The CDR3 covers 13 residues. The CDR3 sequence is CASSSAWPYEQYF. In DNA form, the CDR3 reads TGTGCCAGCAGCTCCGCCTGGCCCTACGAGCAGTACTTC.

This chain uses TRBV7-2 with TRBJ2-1; the match to TRBD2 covers 8 bases. The CDR3 is 16 residues long. The ends lost 5 bases at V and 5 bases at J; junction bases unmatched: 11. CDR1 SGHTA and CDR2 FQGNSA come from the germline V gene. CDR3 protein: CASSPLGYGRDNEQFF. The DNA for the CDR3 is TGTGCCAGCAGCCCCCTCGGTTACGGGAGGGACAATGAGCAGTTCTTC.